What follows are 24 T cell receptor beta chains derived from one specimen sequenced in a study of T cell responses to AZD1222 COVID-19 vaccine. TCRdb's copy holds only in-frame clones and misses some; the assay was immunoSEQ multiplex PCR. The sample shows roughly 120,000 clones, roughly 90% of them seen only once. Sequencing used peripheral blood, obtained 28 days after the second AZD1222 dose. These receptors all come from an adult who received the AZD1222 COVID-19 vaccine.

The V and J genes are TRBV9 and TRBJ1-1; D gene uncertain. CDR3 length equals 13 residues. V was cut by 0 bases and J by 3 bases, with 6 bases left in between. Germline assignment: CDR1 SGDLS and CDR2 YYNGEE. The CDR3 DNA is TGTGCCAGCAGCGTAGTACAAGACACTGAAGCTTTCTTT. Translation gives CASSVVQDTEAFF.

The CDR3 sequence: CASSTGPHRNEQFF. In DNA, the CDR3 is TGTGCCAGCAGCACGGGACCCCACAGGAATGAGCAGTTCTTC. This chain joins TRBV5-4 and TRBJ2-1, with D possibly being TRBD1 or TRBD2 (5 bases each). The CDR3 spans 14 residues. V lost 4 bases, J lost 7 bases, and 15 bases lay in between. Germline CDR1 and CDR2: SGHNT and YYREEE (reference sequence). Full variable domain (remainder filled in from reference TRBV5-4 and TRBJ2-1): ETGVTQSPTHLIKTRGQQVTLRCSSQSGHNTVSWYQQALGQGPQFIFQYYREEENGRGNFPPRFSGLQFPNYSSELNVNALELDDSALYLCASSTGPHRNEQFFGPGTRLTVL.

The chain links TRBV24-1 to TRBJ1-2; the D gene is possibly TRBD1 (5 bases). Trimming cost V 0 bases and J 7 bases, with 8 bases left between them. The CDR3 is 13 residues long. Germline V CDR1 and CDR2: KGHDR, SFDVKD. CDR3 sequence (DNA): TGTGCCACCAGTGATTTGGTGGGGGTTGGCTACACCTTC. As protein: CATSDLVGVGYTF.

V usage is TRBV29-1 and J usage is TRBJ1-1; perhaps TRBD1 as D (6 bases). There are 14 residues in the CDR3. CDR1 is SQVTM and CDR2 is ANQGSEA in the germline V gene. Trimming took 7 bases from V and 7 from J, leaving 22 bases between them. CDR3 loop: CSAVVGAGAIEAFF. The CDR3 DNA follows: TGCAGCGCAGTTGTGGGGGCTGGGGCAATTGAAGCTTTCTTT.

This chain connects TRBV25-1 to TRBJ1-2; 7 bases are a match to TRBD1. V was clipped by 3 bases and J by 3 bases; unmatched bases: 13. CDR1 and CDR2 (germline): MGHDK, SYGVNS. The CDR3 loop spans 17 amino acids. DNA for the CDR3: TGTGCCAGCAGTGACTCTAGGGGACAGAATGCGTACTATGGCTACACCTTC. Translated, it gives CASSDSRGQNAYYGYTF.

The V and J genes are TRBV6-2 or TRBV6-3 and TRBJ2-1, with no clear D. The V and J ends lost 5 bases and 7 bases respectively, with 9 bases between them. Germline V CDR1 and CDR2: MNHEY, SVGEGT. The CDR3 runs 12 residues. The CDR3 loop reads CASSTLGNEQFF. DNA of the CDR3: TGTGCCAGCAGTACACTGGGGAATGAGCAGTTCTTC.

The chain links TRBV6-2 or TRBV6-3 to TRBJ2-2; weak D call: TRBD1 (6 bases). The germline CDR1 and CDR2 sequences are MNHEY and SVGEGT. The CDR3 sequence is 14 residues long. V was clipped by 3 bases and J by 5 bases, with 10 bases between them. CDR3 nucleotides: TGTGCCAGCAGTTATCACAGGGATACCGGGGAGCTGTTTTTT. This encodes CASSYHRDTGELFF.

The rearrangement links TRBV18 to TRBJ2-7, with 7 bases matching TRBD1. V shed 2 bases, J shed 4 bases, and the junction held 11 bases outside the gene matches. CDR1 KGHSH and CDR2 LQKENI come from the germline V gene. This CDR3 is 16 amino acids long. The CDR3 sequence is CASSPTRGQGTYEQYF. As DNA, the CDR3 is TGTGCCAGCTCACCAACGAGGGGGCAAGGAACATACGAGCAGTACTTC.

The chain combines TRBV5-1 with TRBJ2-7; 7 bases match TRBD1. This CDR3 comprises 13 residues. With V trimmed by 2 bases and J by 8 bases, 7 bases remained unmatched. Germline-derived CDR1 and CDR2 are SGHRS and YFSETQ. The CDR3, as DNA: TGCGCCAGCAGCTTTGGGGACAGTCCAAAGCAGTACTTC. Protein product: CASSFGDSPKQYF.

The chain has TRBV18 and TRBJ2-1, with D perhaps TRBD2 (5 bases). Germline V gene data show CDR1 as KGHSH and CDR2 as LQKENI. Trimming left V 0 bases short and J 0 bases short, with 6 bases between. The CDR3 length is 15 residues. The CDR3 sequence: CASSPPGSSYNEQFF. The CDR3 bases are TGTGCCAGCTCACCACCGGGGAGCTCCTACAATGAGCAGTTCTTC.

The chain recombines TRBV2 with TRBJ2-2; 7 bases fit TRBD2. The trim removed 2 bases at V and 6 bases at J, leaving 6 bases unmatched. The length of the CDR3 is 15 residues. Germline CDR1 SNHLY, CDR2 FYNNEI. CDR3 bases: TGTGCCAGCAGTGAATTTGCGGGGGTGCCCGGGGAGCTGTTTTTT. Protein product: CASSEFAGVPGELFF.

The rearrangement joins TRBV7-2 to TRBJ2-7; D perhaps matches TRBD2 (5 bases). The CDR3 sequence is 15 residues long. Germline V gives CDR1 SGHTA, CDR2 FQGNSA. V gave up 5 bases and J gave up 3 bases, with 17 bases separating them. The CDR3 bases are TGTGCCAGCAGCCTACAATGGACGGGAAGCTACGAGCAGTACTTC. This codes for CASSLQWTGSYEQYF.

The chain uses TRBV25-1 and TRBJ2-7, with 9 bases aligning to TRBD1. V dropped 1 base and J dropped 4; count of bases not matched to a gene: 5. The CDR3 is 15 amino acids. The germline CDR1 and CDR2 sequences are MGHDK and SYGVNS. This CDR3 reads CASSEWGTGQYEQYF. The CDR3 DNA sequence: TGTGCCAGCAGTGAATGGGGGACAGGGCAGTACGAGCAGTACTTC.

The chain joins TRBV28 to TRBJ1-5, with D possibly matching TRBD1 (6 bases). This CDR3 is 15 amino acids long. The V gene lost 5 bases and the J gene lost 7 bases, with 18 bases spanning the gap. Germline V gene sequence: CDR1 MDHEN, CDR2 SYDVKM. The CDR3 DNA reads TGTGCCAGCAGTCCCGAACAGGGAAAGCGGCAGCCCCAGCATTTT. Amino acids: CASSPEQGKRQPQHF.

A single count supports this clone. Relative to the germline gene, one junction end is altered; a read error may explain this. This rearrangement joins TRBV19 to TRBJ1-6; D possibly corresponds to TRBD1 (5 bases). The CDR3 has 15 residues. Germline V CDR1 and CDR2: LNHDA, SQIVND (reference sequence). The CDR3 nucleotides are TGTGCCAGTAGGAGGGAGGGGTTACCGAATTCACCTCTCCACTTT. Its translation is CASRREGLPNSPLHF.

This chain uses TRBV6-2 or TRBV6-3 with TRBJ1-2, with 9 bases fitting TRBD1. Germline V gene sequence: CDR1 MNHEY, CDR2 SVGEGT. V was pared by 0 bases and J by 4 bases, with 6 bases of the junction left unmatched. CDR3 length: 16 residues. The CDR3 DNA reads TGTGCCAGCAGTTACTCGGGGACAGGGCATTCCTATGGCTACACCTTC. Translation gives CASSYSGTGHSYGYTF.

CDR3 amino acids: CASSLGRQKNTEAFF. DNA of the CDR3: TGTGCCAGCAGCTTGGGTCGGCAAAAAAACACTGAAGCTTTCTTT. The rearrangement joins TRBV5-4 to TRBJ1-1; D not resolved. Trimming took off 0 bases at V and 2 bases at J, with 11 bases between the two ends. In germline, CDR1 is SGHNT, CDR2 YYREEE (reference sequence). The CDR3 spans 15 residues.

The chain has TRBV7-3 and TRBJ1-5; 7 positions match TRBD1. Losses at the gene ends were 5 bases for V and 0 bases for J; bases not matched to a gene: 19. Germline lookup yields CDR1 SGHTA and CDR2 FQGTGA. The CDR3 runs 20 residues. The CDR3 is CASSPRATPRGFYSNQPQHF. The CDR3 DNA reads TGTGCCAGCAGCCCCCGGGCCACTCCCAGGGGGTTCTATAGCAATCAGCCCCAGCATTTT. The complete variable domain, with remaining parts taken from reference TRBV7-3 and TRBJ1-5, reads GAGVSQTPSNKVTEKGKYVELRCDPISGHTALYWYRQSLGQGPEFLIYFQGTGAADDSGLPNDRFFAVRPEGSVSTLKIQRTERGDSAVYLCASSPRATPRGFYSNQPQHFGDGTRLSIL.

This rearrangement joins TRBV4-1 to TRBJ1-4, with D possibly being TRBD1 (5 bases). The CDR3 spans 15 residues. Germline V gives CDR1 MGHRA, CDR2 YSYEKL. V was pared by 0 bases and J by 8 bases, with 13 bases between. The chain's CDR3 is CASSQDGTGGEKLFF. The CDR3, as DNA: TGCGCCAGCAGCCAAGATGGGACGGGAGGGGAAAAACTGTTTTTT.

This clone turned up a few times. The V and J genes are TRBV29-1 and TRBJ1-5; TRBD1 agrees at 8 bases. Losses at the gene ends were 8 bases for V and 0 bases for J; bases not matched to a gene: 12. The CDR3 has 16 residues. CDR1 and CDR2 from the germline V gene are SQVTM and ANQGSEA. CDR3 coding DNA: TGCAGCTTCGACAGGGGAGTAGGCTATAGCAATCAGCCCCAGCATTTT. Its protein product is CSFDRGVGYSNQPQHF.

This clone was counted a few times. This chain connects TRBV7-2 to TRBJ1-1; D unclear. The CDR3 has 13 residues. CDR1 is SGHTA, CDR2 FQGNSA, per germline. V dropped 5 bases and J dropped 4 bases, with 11 bases sitting between them. The CDR3 coding sequence is TGTGCCAGCAGCCCCAGGAGGCGCACTGAAGCTTTCTTT. Translating it yields CASSPRRRTEAFF.

The rearrangement joins TRBV19 to TRBJ1-5; 8 bases agree with TRBD1. V lost 5 bases to trimming and J lost 3 bases; unmatched junction nucleotides: 3. The CDR3 has 14 residues. The germline V gene encodes CDR1 LNHDA and CDR2 SQIVND (reference sequence). The CDR3 nucleotides are TGTGCCAGTAGTGCGACAGGGGTCAATCAGCCCCAGCATTTT. Its protein is CASSATGVNQPQHF.

The V call is TRBV5-4, the J call TRBJ2-5; 9 bases match TRBD2. Germline V gene lookup returns CDR1 SGHNT and CDR2 YYREEE (reference sequence). Trimming cost V 2 bases and J 5 bases; bases outside gene matches: 7. The CDR3 totals 15 residues. CDR3 residues: CASSLDGGGAETQYF. DNA of the CDR3: TGTGCCAGCAGCTTAGATGGCGGGGGGGCGGAGACCCAGTACTTC.

This sequence joins TRBV5-1 and TRBJ2-1, with 15 bases aligning to TRBD2. This CDR3 has 19 amino acids. In germline, CDR1 is SGHRS, CDR2 YFSETQ. Germline trimming cut 2 bases from V and 5 bases from J; bases unmatched to any gene: 11. CDR3 nucleotide sequence: TGCGCCAGCAGCTTACCGGGCGGACTAGCGGGGGGGCAGGACAATGAGCAGTTCTTC. Amino acid sequence: CASSLPGGLAGGQDNEQFF.